A selection of T cell receptor beta chains follows, all from one sample in a study of blood T cell repertoires in COVID-19. Clones were sequenced by immunoSEQ multiplex PCR, and TCRdb holds only the in-frame ones, with some missing. The table includes 70,000 to 90,000 clones, roughly four fifths detected once. The sample consisted of peripheral blood. The receptors were gathered from a woman at least 80 years old with acute or convalescent COVID-19. Each CDR3 is given with its conserved first and last residue. The order of the fields is CDR3 length, V gene, D gene, clone size, J gene, CDR3 DNA, CDR3 protein. D genes are given only for firm matches. Part of the rows lack a size; the others show once, few, many or a class for expanded clones.

>18|TRBV9|TRBD2|once|TRBJ2-1
TGTGCCAGCACGCCTGGACTAGCGGGGACCTCCCTCTACAATGAGCAGTTCTTC
CASTPGLAGTSLYNEQFF
>18|TRBV24-1|TRBD1|few|TRBJ2-3
TGTGCCACCAGTGACACGACAGGGGGCTCAACTAGCACAGATACGCAGTATTTT
CATSDTTGGSTSTDTQYF
>15|TRBV7-9|TRBD1|NA|TRBJ1-1
TGTGCCAGCAGTCCTATGCGACAGGGGGTCACTGAAGCTTTCTTT
CASSPMRQGVTEAFF
>16|TRBV5-1|NA|NA|TRBJ2-1
TGCGCCAGCAGCTTGGGGGTACTAGTTAACTACAATGAGCAGTTCTTC
CASSLGVLVNYNEQFF
>15|TRBV4-1|TRBD2|once|TRBJ2-5
TGCGCCAGCAGCCAAGAGAATAGCGGGGGAGAGACCCAGTACTTC
CASSQENSGGETQYF
>15|TRBV19|NA|NA|TRBJ1-5
TGTGCCAGTAGTAGCACCCAGGGACTCCCCCAGCCCCAGCATTTT
CASSSTQGLPQPQHF
>19|TRBV4-1|TRBD2|NA|TRBJ2-7
TGCGCCAGCAGCCATGATAATGCACTAGCGGGGGGGCCTGCTGAGGAGCAGTACTTC
CASSHDNALAGGPAEEQYF
>14|TRBV13|NA|NA|TRBJ1-2
TGTGCCAGCAGCTTAGGACAGGGCGACTATGGCTACACCTTC
CASSLGQGDYGYTF
>14|TRBV12-5|TRBD2|once|TRBJ2-5
TGTGCTAGTGGTGGGGACTACAACCAAGAGACCCAGTACTTC
CASGGDYNQETQYF
>13|TRBV11-3|TRBD1|NA|TRBJ2-1
TGTGCCAGCAGCCCGAACCCAGACAGGGGGCAATTCTTC
CASSPNPDRGQFF
>14|TRBV24-1|NA|NA|TRBJ2-7
TGTGCCACCAGTGATTGGCAGACCGCCGGGGAGCAGTACTTC
CATSDWQTAGEQYF
>14|TRBV6-1|TRBD2|NA|TRBJ2-7
TGTGCCAGCAGTTTGAGCGGGGTCGACTACGAGCAGTACTTC
CASSLSGVDYEQYF
>15|TRBV6-5|NA|NA|TRBJ2-6
TGTGCCAGCAAGATCGAGGTGTCTGGGGCCAACGTCCTGACTTTC
CASKIEVSGANVLTF
>14|TRBV7-8|NA|NA|TRBJ1-5
TGTGCCAGCAGCTTAGGGGGCGGAAATCAGCCCCAGCATTTT
CASSLGGGNQPQHF
>18|TRBV15|TRBD2|NA|TRBJ2-1
TGTGCCACCAGCAGAGATCGAGAAGCGGGAGGGCCTAGAAATGAGCAGTTCTTC
CATSRDREAGGPRNEQFF
>17|TRBV18|TRBD2|NA|TRBJ2-2
TGTGCCAGCTCACCACCGATACTAGCGGTTTTCACCGGGGAGCTGTTTTTT
CASSPPILAVFTGELFF
>14|TRBV12-5|NA|few|TRBJ2-1
TGTGCTAGTGGCACATACCGCGGGTCTGCTGAGCAGTTCTTC
CASGTYRGSAEQFF
>15|TRBV7-9|NA|NA|TRBJ1-5
TGTGCCAGCAGCTTAGGGGGCGGGGCGGGTCAGCCCCAGCATTTT
CASSLGGGAGQPQHF
>15|TRBV6-5|NA|NA|TRBJ2-7
TGTGCCAGCACCGACACGTCGGCGATTCGGCACGAGCAGTACTTC
CASTDTSAIRHEQYF
>13|TRBV2|NA|NA|TRBJ2-5
TGTGCCAGCAGTGATGGTCAGGGAGAGACCCAGTACTTC
CASSDGQGETQYF
>14|TRBV27|NA|NA|TRBJ2-7
TGTGCCAGCAGTCCAGCTCCGAGGCTATACGAGCAGTACTTC
CASSPAPRLYEQYF
>14|TRBV7-2|TRBD1|few|TRBJ2-7
TGTGCCAGCAGCCCTCCTACTTGGACAGGGGAGCAGTACTTC
CASSPPTWTGEQYF
>14|TRBV18|TRBD1|once|TRBJ1-1
TGTGCCAGCTCACCACAGGGGGCGGACACTGAAGCTTTCTTT
CASSPQGADTEAFF
>11|TRBV3-1/TRBV3-2|NA|NA|TRBJ2-7
TGTGCCAGCAGCCTGATAGACGAGCAGTACTTC
CASSLIDEQYF
>15|TRBV10-3|TRBD1|NA|TRBJ1-5
TGTGCCATCAGTGAAGGAGCAGGGGGCGGACAGCCCCAGCATTTT
CAISEGAGGGQPQHF
>16|TRBV19|TRBD2|NA|TRBJ2-1
TGTGCCAGTAGCAATTATCGCGGGGGGGGGATCAATGAGCAGTTCTTC
CASSNYRGGGINEQFF
>17|TRBV11-2|TRBD1|NA|TRBJ2-2
TGTGCCAGCAGCAAAGTGGGACAGGGGGCGAACACCGGGGAGCTGTTTTTT
CASSKVGQGANTGELFF
>13|TRBV19|NA|NA|TRBJ1-4
TGTGCCAGTAACGTCCGGGGAAGCGAAAAACTGTTTTTT
CASNVRGSEKLFF
>14|TRBV5-1|TRBD2|NA|TRBJ2-5
TGCGCCAGCAGCACCCGACTAGCGGGAGGGACCCAGTACTTC
CASSTRLAGGTQYF
>13|TRBV10-3|NA|once|TRBJ2-1
TGTGCCATTGGCGGTCAGGGCGACAATGAGCAGTTCTTC
CAIGGQGDNEQFF
>14|TRBV5-4|TRBD2|NA|TRBJ2-7
TGTGCCAGCAGCTTAGGGACTAAAGGATACGAGCAGTACTTC
CASSLGTKGYEQYF
>19|TRBV28|NA|NA|TRBJ1-5
TGTGCCAGCAGCTCGGGCCAGGGTGCGATACCTTATAGCAATCAGCCCCAGCATTTT
CASSSGQGAIPYSNQPQHF
>13|TRBV2|NA|many|TRBJ1-6
TGTGCCAGCGGGGCAGGGCTTAATTCACCCCTCCACTTT
CASGAGLNSPLHF
>14|TRBV5-1|NA|NA|TRBJ2-2
TGCGCCAGCAGCTCCGGACAAAGCACCGGGGAGCTGTTTTTT
CASSSGQSTGELFF
>18|TRBV5-6|TRBD2|NA|TRBJ2-3
TGTGCCAGCAGCCTACCTATGGGCGGGAGCAGGTCAGCAGATACGCAGTATTTT
CASSLPMGGSRSADTQYF
>13|TRBV2|NA|NA|TRBJ2-7
TGTGCCAGCAGTGATCAGGCAGTAGGCGAGCAGTACTTC
CASSDQAVGEQYF
>12|TRBV6-5|NA|NA|TRBJ1-1
TGTGCCACTGGGCGGGGATACACTGAAGCTTTCTTT
CATGRGYTEAFF
>13|TRBV7-9|NA|NA|TRBJ1-1
TGTGCCAGCAGCTCCCTCACCGGCACTGAAGCTTTCTTT
CASSSLTGTEAFF
>12|TRBV6-1|NA|NA|TRBJ2-7
TGTGCCAGCAGTGATTCCGGCTACGAGCAGTACTTC
CASSDSGYEQYF
>14|TRBV3-1/TRBV3-2|TRBD1|NA|TRBJ2-7
TGTGCCAGCAGCCACGGACAGGGGGGCAACGAGCAGTACTTC
CASSHGQGGNEQYF
>14|TRBV2|NA|NA|TRBJ2-3
TGTGCCAGCAGCGCTCGGAGGTCTCCAGATACGCAGTATTTT
CASSARRSPDTQYF
>14|TRBV19|NA|few|TRBJ2-1
TGTGCCAGCGGAGAGGCTAGCTCCTACAATGAGCAGTTCTTC
CASGEASSYNEQFF
>16|TRBV11-2|TRBD1|NA|TRBJ2-4
TGTGCCAGCAGCCCGGACAGGGGGACCGCCAAAAACATTCAGTACTTC
CASSPDRGTAKNIQYF
>17|TRBV7-9|TRBD1|NA|TRBJ1-6
TGTGCCAGCAGCGTAGACAGGGGAAGCTCCTATAATTCACCCCTCCACTTT
CASSVDRGSSYNSPLHF
>16|TRBV5-4|NA|NA|TRBJ2-5
TGTGCCAGCAGCTTGGCCAAGGGACTTGCTCAAGAGACCCAGTACTTC
CASSLAKGLAQETQYF
>13|TRBV15|TRBD1|NA|TRBJ1-2
TGTGCCACTAACGCAGGGGGCATGGATGGCTACACCTTC
CATNAGGMDGYTF
>16|TRBV7-9|TRBD2|NA|TRBJ2-5
TGTGCCAGCAGCTTACCCAGCGGGAGGGCCGGGGAGACCCAGTACTTC
CASSLPSGRAGETQYF
>18|TRBV5-1|TRBD2|NA|TRBJ2-7
TGCGCCAGCAGCTTGGAGACTAGCGGGGGGTCGATATCCTACGAGCAGTACTTC
CASSLETSGGSISYEQYF
>13|TRBV27|TRBD1|NA|TRBJ1-4
TGTGCCAGCAGCCGGGACAGAGGGGAAAAACTGTTTTTT
CASSRDRGEKLFF
>13|TRBV2|NA|few|TRBJ2-7
TGTGCCAGCAGTGAGCTCCTTTTCGGGGAGCAGTACTTC
CASSELLFGEQYF
>15|TRBV5-1|TRBD1|NA|TRBJ2-1
TGCGCCAGCAGCCCACGACAGGGAGCCTACAATGAGCAGTTCTTC
CASSPRQGAYNEQFF
>13|TRBV6-5|NA|NA|TRBJ1-1
TGTGCCAGCACCCGACAGTCGGGCACTGAAGCTTTCTTT
CASTRQSGTEAFF
>14|TRBV21-1|NA|once|TRBJ2-5
TGTGCCAGCAGCAATAGGAGATTGCAAGAGACCCAGTACTTC
CASSNRRLQETQYF
>14|TRBV29-1|TRBD1|NA|TRBJ1-2
TGCAGCGTTGAGGGGACAGGGGGCTCGGGTGGCTACACCTTC
CSVEGTGGSGGYTF
>16|TRBV19|TRBD2|NA|TRBJ2-3
TGTGCCAGTAGTGGAAGACTAGCGGGGCGCACAGATACGCAGTATTTT
CASSGRLAGRTDTQYF
>11|TRBV11-2|NA|NA|TRBJ1-2
TGTGCCAGCAGCCGGAGGAATGGCTACACCTTC
CASSRRNGYTF
>14|TRBV3-1/TRBV3-2|NA|NA|TRBJ2-3
TGTGCCAGCAGGCGGACTATACAAGCAAATACGCAGTATTTT
CASRRTIQANTQYF
>15|TRBV7-2|NA|NA|TRBJ1-3
TGTGCCAGCAGCTTAGGATCGGGAGGTGGAAACACCATATATTTT
CASSLGSGGGNTIYF